This is a list of T cell receptor beta chains from one sample in a study of blood T cell repertoires in COVID-19. TCRdb's copy holds only in-frame clones and misses some; the assay was immunoSEQ multiplex PCR. Seen here are roughly 230,000 clones, 90% observed once, and the top ten hold about 2%. Sequencing input: peripheral blood. These receptors originate from a woman aged 60-70 years with COVID-19, enrolled during active disease. Both conserved end residues are trimmed from each CDR3.

TRBJ2-7 | TRBV4-1 | ASSQTSGGTTYEQY
TRBJ1-5 | TRBV30 | AWSVGRGNQPQH
TRBJ2-1 | TRBV5-6 | ASSQTAGELYNEQF
TRBJ1-3 | TRBV11-2 | ASSPAGGAYGNTIY
TRBJ1-5 | TRBV11-2 | ASSLTGGPNQPQH
TRBJ2-3 | TRBV6-5 | ASVVRGEDTQY
TRBJ1-5 | TRBV2 | ASSVNRVSNQPQH
TRBJ1-2 | TRBV7-9 | ASSLTGGYGYT
TRBJ2-3 | TRBV7-3 | ASSLAGMITDTQY
TRBJ1-2 | TRBV6-2/TRBV6-3 | ASSYGTGTYGYT
TRBJ1-2 | TRBV27 | ASSLQGGNYGYT
TRBJ1-2 | TRBV6-5 | ASSSGTGGNYGYT
TRBJ2-7 | TRBV28 | ASSLLGGNEQY
TRBJ1-1 | TRBV18 | ASSPDRSNTEAF
TRBJ2-1 | TRBV7-2 | ASSTNGVWSNEQF